Presented here are 23 T cell receptor beta chains from one specimen sequenced in a study of T cells in Graves' hyperthyroidism and ophthalmopathy. RNA transcripts yielded amplified TCR beta CDR3 regions. The HTBI primer set drove a first-round RT-PCR of the TCR CDR3. TCRdb processed the multiplex PCR reads anew with MiXCR; each CDR3 protein has one entry. The sample has some 350,000 distinct CDR3 sequences; less than 20% are singletons. The source material was blood. The source of these receptors is a woman aged 18-35 years with Graves' hyperthyroidism that later progressed to Graves' ophthalmopathy.

The chain is built from TRBV12-3 or TRBV12-4 and TRBJ1-2; TRBD1 aligns across 7 bases. J lost 8 bases, V lost 7 bases, and 13 bases had no gene match. The CDR3 spans 14 residues. The CDR3 DNA sequence: TGTGCCAGCACTACAACCGGGACAGTGACAGGCTACACCTTC. It codes for CASTTTGTVTGYTF.

V is TRBV28 and J is TRBJ2-1, with D unresolved. The V and J ends lost 5 bases and 0 bases respectively, with 8 bases between them. The CDR3 runs 14 residues. CDR1 and CDR2 (germline): MDHEN, SYDVKM. The CDR3: CASSRPRSYNEQFF. The CDR3 bases are TGTGCCAGCAGTCGACCCCGCTCCTACAATGAGCAGTTCTTC.

This clonotype was detected only a few times. J is TRBJ2-3 and V is TRBV12-3 or TRBV12-4; 12 nucleotides agree with TRBD2. The CDR3 loop spans 15 amino acids. The ends lost 5 bases at V and 5 bases at J; junction bases unmatched: 5. CDR3 nucleotides: TGTGCCAGCAGTAGACTAGCGGGAGCGGTAGATACGCAGTATTTT. It is translated as CASSRLAGAVDTQYF.

The V gene is TRBV7-9, the J gene TRBJ2-1; 15 bases are a match to TRBD2. This CDR3 comprises 17 residues. The trim removed 3 bases at V and 9 bases at J, leaving 9 bases unmatched. The V gene's germline CDR1 is SEHNR and CDR2 FQNEAQ (reference sequence). CDR3 DNA: TGTGCCAGCAGCTTCGGGACTAGCGGGAGGCCTTCGGGTGAGCAGTTCTTC. Translating it yields CASSFGTSGRPSGEQFF.

This clonotype was seen a handful of times. The rearrangement links TRBV18 to TRBJ2-5, with a possible D match to TRBD2 (5 bases). The CDR3 is made up of 13 amino acids. Germline V CDR1 and CDR2: KGHSH, LQKENI. V lost 2 bases and J 3 bases, leaving 7 bases between the germline ends. The CDR3 nucleotides read TGTGCCAGCTCACCAGACGGGGAAGAGACCCAGTACTTC. Translating it yields CASSPDGEETQYF.

The chain joins TRBV9 to TRBJ1-4; no definite D call. Trimming took off 1 base at V and 10 bases at J, with 11 bases between the two ends. Germline CDR1 reads SGDLS; CDR2 reads YYNGEE. The length of the CDR3 is 13 residues. The CDR3 DNA is TGTGCCAGCAGCGTATGGGATGGAGGAAAACTGTTTTTT. Translating it yields CASSVWDGGKLFF.

This clonotype has ten or more counts. The gene calls are TRBV10-3 and TRBJ1-2, with TRBD1 matching 7 bases. Germline lookup yields CDR1 ENHRY and CDR2 SYGVKD. The CDR3 has 16 amino acids. V shed 4 bases and J 6 bases; nucleotides not matched to a gene: 14. CDR3 bases: TGTGCCATCAGTGGTTTAGGAACAGGGGCTTACGATGGCTACACCTTC. Translation: CAISGLGTGAYDGYTF.

This clonotype was seen more than once but under ten times. The chain recombines TRBV2 with TRBJ2-1, with D perhaps TRBD2 (5 bases). CDR1 and CDR2 (germline): SNHLY, FYNNEI. CDR3 length: 15 residues. V lost 4 bases to trimming and J lost 9 bases, with 19 bases between them. CDR3 in amino acids: CASSVEEPYPGEQFF. The CDR3 DNA is TGTGCCAGCAGTGTGGAGGAGCCCTACCCAGGTGAGCAGTTCTTC. Complete variable domain (other parts from reference TRBV2 and TRBJ2-1): EPEVTQTPSHQVTQMGQEVILRCVPISNHLYFYWYRQILGQKVEFLVSFYNNEISEKSEIFDDQFSVERPDGSNFTLKIRSTKLEDSAMYFCASSVEEPYPGEQFFGPGTRLTVL.

As to this clonotype: This may arise from a read error, as a much more abundant clone is one base away. V usage is TRBV12-3 or TRBV12-4 and J usage is TRBJ2-3; 9 bases are shared with TRBD2. The CDR3 is 15 residues long. V trimming: 3 bases; J trimming: 8 bases; junction bases outside the gene matches: 9. CDR3 residues: CASSFVREGLRTQYF. CDR3 bases: TGTGCCAGCAGTTTTGTGCGGGAGGGCCTACGTACGCAGTATTTT.

This chain links TRBV19 with TRBJ1-1, with D possibly being TRBD1 (5 bases). The ends were cut back, 7 bases at V and 4 bases at J, with 13 bases in the middle. CDR3 length: 13 amino acids. Germline assignment: CDR1 LNHDA and CDR2 SQIVND (reference sequence). DNA of the CDR3: TGTGCCAGTAAGAAGGGGATGAGCACTGAAGCTTTCTTT. Translating gives CASKKGMSTEAFF.

Ten or more counts support this clonotype. CDR3 protein: CASSYGRESGYTF. In DNA form, the CDR3 reads TGTGCCAGCAGTTACGGGAGGGAGAGTGGCTACACCTTC. V and J are TRBV6-6 and TRBJ1-2; D is uncertain. This CDR3 has 13 residues. The V and J ends lost 2 bases and 7 bases respectively, with 11 bases between them. Germline CDR1 is MNHNY and CDR2 is SVGAGI (reference sequence).

This clonotype was seen ten or more times. This chain uses TRBV18 with TRBJ2-1; D tentatively reads TRBD1 or TRBD2 (5 bases each). Germline V lookup: CDR1 KGHSH, CDR2 LQKENI. Trimming cost V 4 bases and J 9 bases, with 13 bases left between them. CDR3 length equals 13 residues. The DNA of the CDR3 is TGTGCCAGCTCACAGGGGACCCGGACTGAGCAGTTCTTC. This encodes CASSQGTRTEQFF.

The chain joins TRBV20-1 to TRBJ1-1, with D tentatively TRBD1 (6 bases). V was trimmed by 6 bases and J by 0 bases, leaving 8 bases between them. The CDR3 length is 12 residues. The germline CDR1 and CDR2 sequences are DFQATT and SNEGSKA (reference sequence). Here the CDR3 DNA reads TGCAGTGCGCGGGACATGAACACTGAAGCTTTCTTT. Its protein product is CSARDMNTEAFF.

This clonotype occurred many times. The chain links TRBV7-3 to TRBJ2-1, with 7 nucleotides matching TRBD2. Trimming at V came to 6 bases and at J to 8 bases, leaving 13 bases not matched to a gene. Germline CDR1 and CDR2: SGHTA and FQGTGA. The CDR3 is made up of 15 amino acids. The CDR3 nucleotides are TGTGCCAGCAGTCCATCACGGGGCGGGAGCGATGAGCAGTTCTTC. Amino acids: CASSPSRGGSDEQFF.

In its sample, this clonotype was seen a few times. This chain uses TRBV11-2 with TRBJ2-5; possible D gene TRBD2, 5 bases. Trimming removed 1 base from V and 3 bases from J, with 9 bases in between. The CDR3 consists of 14 residues. Germline V gene lookup returns CDR1 SGHAT and CDR2 FQNNGV. The CDR3 region is CASSLVQREETQYF. CDR3 DNA sequence: TGTGCCAGCAGCTTAGTTCAGAGGGAAGAGACCCAGTACTTC.

This chain joins TRBV3-1 and TRBJ2-1, with 7 bases fitting TRBD1. The CDR3 runs 13 residues. J was trimmed by 8 bases and V by 6 bases; bases with no gene match: 7. Germline V gene lookup returns CDR1 LGHDT and CDR2 YNNKEL (reference sequence). The CDR3 DNA reads as TGTGCCAGCAGTCTTGACAGGGCCCATGAGCAGTTCTTC. It translates to CASSLDRAHEQFF.

This chain connects TRBV2 to TRBJ2-3; D is perhaps TRBD1 or TRBD2 (5 bases each). The CDR3 runs 18 residues. Germline V lookup: CDR1 SNHLY, CDR2 FYNNEI. Between the trimmed V and J ends, which lost 7 bases and 3 bases, there was a span of 26 bases. This chain's CDR3 is CASTLYRPRDRRTDTQYF. CDR3 bases: TGTGCCAGCACCCTCTACCGACCCCGGGACCGCCGGACAGATACGCAGTATTTT.

This clonotype was observed at least ten times. The CDR3 nucleotides read TGTGCCAGCAGCCATAGGCATGATACGCAGTATTTT. Translating gives CASSHRHDTQYF. The gene calls are TRBV3-1 and TRBJ2-3; D remains unclear. CDR3 length equals 12 residues. The V gene lost 3 bases and the J gene lost 6 bases, with 7 bases spanning the gap. In germline, CDR1 is LGHDT, CDR2 YNNKEL (reference sequence).

This chain links TRBV28 with TRBJ2-2; 11 nucleotides agree with TRBD2. There are 16 residues in the CDR3. The V gene end was trimmed by 5 bases and the J gene end by 0 bases; junction bases not matched to a gene: 2. Germline V CDR1 and CDR2: MDHEN, SYDVKM. This CDR3 reads CASSLAGGPNTGELFF. Written as DNA, the CDR3 is TGTGCCAGCAGTCTAGCGGGAGGCCCGAACACCGGGGAGCTGTTTTTT.

This clonotype has ten or more counts. The V gene is TRBV28, the J gene TRBJ1-2; D remains ambiguous. Trimming shortened V by 3 bases and J by 2 bases, and 7 bases separated the two germline ends. CDR1 and CDR2 from the germline V gene are MDHEN and SYDVKM. The CDR3 has 13 residues. The CDR3 nucleotides are TGTGCCAGCAGTTTTGTCGGAAACTATGGCTACACCTTC. As protein: CASSFVGNYGYTF.

This clonotype was seen a handful of times. The chain combines TRBV5-8 with TRBJ1-2; the D is unclear. CDR3 length equals 14 residues. The germline V gene has CDR1 SGHTS and CDR2 YDEGEE. Trimming removed 0 bases at V and 2 bases at J, with 8 bases between. This chain's CDR3 is CASSLDRKNYGYTF. As DNA, the CDR3 is TGTGCCAGCAGCTTGGACAGAAAGAACTATGGCTACACCTTC.

This clonotype appeared many times. The chain employs TRBV5-1 and TRBJ2-2; 7 positions agree with TRBD2. Germline trimming cut 5 bases from V and 3 bases from J; bases unmatched to any gene: 4. Germline assignment: CDR1 SGHRS and CDR2 YFSETQ. The CDR3 loop spans 14 amino acids. The CDR3 DNA reads as TGCGCCAGCAGGCGGGAGCGGGACACCGGGGAGCTGTTTTTT. This encodes CASRRERDTGELFF. Using reference TRBV5-1 and TRBJ2-2 for the parts outside the CDR3, the full variable domain is KAGVTQTPRYLIKTRGQQVTLSCSPISGHRSVSWYQQTPGQGLQFLFEYFSETQRNKGNFPGRFSGRQFSNSRSEMNVSTLELGDSALYLCASRRERDTGELFFGEGSRLTVL.

Worth noting for this clonotype: A read error may be the cause here, since a much bigger clone is one base away. The chain couples TRBV5-1 to TRBJ1-2; 7 positions match TRBD1. Germline loops: CDR1 SGHRS, CDR2 YFSETQ. The CDR3 spans 15 residues. CDR3: CASSFRDSPNYGHTF. In DNA, the CDR3 is TGCGCCAGCAGCTTCCGGGACAGCCCTAACTATGGCCACACCTTC.